The present entry profiles one TCR beta chain with its context. The target antigen is unknown. J lost 4 bases, V lost 1 base, and 10 bases had no gene match. In germline, CDR1 is LGHNA, CDR2 YNFKEQ. CDR3 length: 18 amino acids. These data are taken from a study of glioma-infiltrating T cells. Study-wide points: Gliomas, especially low-grade, showed above-expected tissue-blood divergence; non-neoplastic patients showed below. Only very few CDR3 sequences appeared in both tissue and blood.

Using RNA template, CDR3s of TCR alpha and beta were amplified with iRepertoire arm-PCR. TCRdb fed the multiplex PCR reads into MiXCR, producing one record per CDR3 protein. The table shows 90,000 to 110,000 distinct CDR3 sequences, with less than 30% occurring only once. Sequenced sample: glioma tissue, nonneoplastic brain tissue, or PBMCs (not recorded which). This chain joins TRBV4-2 and TRBJ2-1; TRBD2 aligns across 10 bases. The origin of this receptor is a human donor with low-grade glioma or glioblastoma, undergoing nonglioma brain surgery, or in good health (not recorded which). CDR3 nucleotide sequence: TGTGCCAGCAGCCAAGGTGTGCTAGCGGGAGTTTATTACAATGAGCAGTTCTTC. It yields the protein CASSQGVLAGVYYNEQFF.